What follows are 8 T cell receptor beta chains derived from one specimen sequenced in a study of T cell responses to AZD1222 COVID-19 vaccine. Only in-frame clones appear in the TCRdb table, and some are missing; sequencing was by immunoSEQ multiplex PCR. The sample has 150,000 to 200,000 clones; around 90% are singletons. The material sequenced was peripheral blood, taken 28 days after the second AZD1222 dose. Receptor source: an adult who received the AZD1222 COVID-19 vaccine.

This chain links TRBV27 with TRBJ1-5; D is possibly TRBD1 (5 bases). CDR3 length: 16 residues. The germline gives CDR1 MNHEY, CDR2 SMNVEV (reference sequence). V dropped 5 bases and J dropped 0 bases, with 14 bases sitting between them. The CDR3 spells CASSPGTVYSNQPQHF. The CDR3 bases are TGTGCCAGCAGTCCTGGGACGGTTTATAGCAATCAGCCCCAGCATTTT.

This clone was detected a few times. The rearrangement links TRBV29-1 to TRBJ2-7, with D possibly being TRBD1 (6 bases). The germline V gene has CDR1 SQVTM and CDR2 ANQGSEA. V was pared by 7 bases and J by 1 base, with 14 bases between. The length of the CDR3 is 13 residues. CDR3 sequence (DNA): TGCAGCGCCTATGGTCAGGGGTCCTACGAGCAGTACTTC. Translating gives CSAYGQGSYEQYF.

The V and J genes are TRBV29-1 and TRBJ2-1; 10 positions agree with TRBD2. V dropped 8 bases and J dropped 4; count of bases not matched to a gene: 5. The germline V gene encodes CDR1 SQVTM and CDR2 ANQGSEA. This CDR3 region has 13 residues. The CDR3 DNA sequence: TGCAGCAGTACTAGCGGGGATTACAATGAGCAGTTCTTC. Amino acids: CSSTSGDYNEQFF.

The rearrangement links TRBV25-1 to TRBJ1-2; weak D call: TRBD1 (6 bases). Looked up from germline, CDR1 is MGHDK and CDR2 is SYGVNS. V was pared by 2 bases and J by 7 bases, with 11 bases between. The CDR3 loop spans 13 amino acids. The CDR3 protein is CASSERAGAGYTF. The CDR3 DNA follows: TGTGCCAGCAGTGAAAGGGCAGGGGCTGGCTACACCTTC.

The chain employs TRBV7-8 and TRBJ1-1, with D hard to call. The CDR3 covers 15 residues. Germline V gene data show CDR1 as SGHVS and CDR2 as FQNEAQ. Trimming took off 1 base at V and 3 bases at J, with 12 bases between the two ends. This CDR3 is CASSLGFRSYTEAFF. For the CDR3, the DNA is TGTGCCAGCAGCTTAGGGTTCAGATCCTACACTGAAGCTTTCTTT.

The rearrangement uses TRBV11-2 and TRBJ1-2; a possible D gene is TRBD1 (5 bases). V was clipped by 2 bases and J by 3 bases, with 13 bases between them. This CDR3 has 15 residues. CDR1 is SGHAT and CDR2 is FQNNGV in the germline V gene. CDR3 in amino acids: CASSLQGAGYYGYTF. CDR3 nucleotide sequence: TGTGCCAGCAGCTTACAGGGCGCTGGGTACTATGGCTACACCTTC.

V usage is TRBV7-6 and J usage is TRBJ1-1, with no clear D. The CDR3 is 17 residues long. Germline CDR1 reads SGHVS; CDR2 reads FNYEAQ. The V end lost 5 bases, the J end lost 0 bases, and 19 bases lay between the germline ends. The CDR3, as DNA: TGTGCCAGCAGCCCCGCGACATCCATTGGGGTGAACACTGAAGCTTTCTTT. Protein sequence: CASSPATSIGVNTEAFF.

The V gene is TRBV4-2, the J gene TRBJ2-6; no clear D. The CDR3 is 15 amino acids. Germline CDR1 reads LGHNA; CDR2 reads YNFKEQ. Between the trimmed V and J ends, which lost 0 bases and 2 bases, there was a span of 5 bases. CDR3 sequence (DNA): TGTGCCAGCAGCCAAGAAAGGGCTGGGGCCAACGTCCTGACTTTC. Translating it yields CASSQERAGANVLTF.